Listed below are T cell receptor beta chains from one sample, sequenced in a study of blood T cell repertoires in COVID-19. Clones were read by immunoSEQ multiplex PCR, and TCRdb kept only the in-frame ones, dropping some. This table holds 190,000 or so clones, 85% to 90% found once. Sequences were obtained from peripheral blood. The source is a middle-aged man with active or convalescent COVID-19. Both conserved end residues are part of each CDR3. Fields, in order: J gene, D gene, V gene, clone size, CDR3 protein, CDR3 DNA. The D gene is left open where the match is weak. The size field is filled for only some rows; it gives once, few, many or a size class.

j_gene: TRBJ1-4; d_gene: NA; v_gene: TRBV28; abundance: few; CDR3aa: CASRGYATNEKLFF; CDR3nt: TGTGCCAGCCGAGGGTATGCAACTAATGAAAAACTGTTTTTT
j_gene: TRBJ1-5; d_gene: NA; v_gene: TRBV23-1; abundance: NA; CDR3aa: CASSQRNIEQVYSNQPQHF; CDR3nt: TGCGCCAGCAGTCAACGTAACATTGAACAGGTTTATAGCAATCAGCCCCAGCATTTT
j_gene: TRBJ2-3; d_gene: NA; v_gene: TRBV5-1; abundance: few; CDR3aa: CASILDSSSTDTQYF; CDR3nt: TGCGCCAGCATACTGGACAGCTCTAGCACAGATACGCAGTATTTT
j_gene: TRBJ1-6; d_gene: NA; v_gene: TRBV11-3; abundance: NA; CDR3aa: CASTPGVGSPLHF; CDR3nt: TGTGCCAGCACTCCAGGGGTAGGTTCACCCCTCCACTTT
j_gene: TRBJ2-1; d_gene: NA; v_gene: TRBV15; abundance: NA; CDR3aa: CATRKDTGVEGEQFF; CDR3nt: TGTGCCACCAGAAAAGACACGGGGGTAGAGGGTGAGCAGTTCTTC
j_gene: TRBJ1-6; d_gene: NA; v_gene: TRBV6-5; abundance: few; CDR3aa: CASSYSGRTNSPLHF; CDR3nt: TGTGCCAGCAGTTACTCTGGCAGAACTAATTCACCCCTCCACTTT
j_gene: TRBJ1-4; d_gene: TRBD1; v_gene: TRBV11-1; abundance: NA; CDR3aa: CASSSGQPTNEKLFF; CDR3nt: TGTGCCAGCAGCTCGGGACAGCCAACTAATGAAAAACTGTTTTTT
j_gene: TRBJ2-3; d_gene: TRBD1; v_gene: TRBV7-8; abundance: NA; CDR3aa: CASSVDRGHTDTQYF; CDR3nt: TGTGCCAGCAGCGTCGACAGGGGGCACACAGATACGCAGTATTTT
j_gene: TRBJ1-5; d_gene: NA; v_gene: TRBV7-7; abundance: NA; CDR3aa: CASSADRNQPQHF; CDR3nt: TGTGCTAGCAGCGCGGACAGAAATCAGCCCCAGCATTTT
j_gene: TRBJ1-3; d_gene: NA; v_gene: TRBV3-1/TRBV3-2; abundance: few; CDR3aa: CASRGPGNTIYF; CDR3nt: TGTGCCAGCAGGGGCCCTGGAAACACCATATATTTT
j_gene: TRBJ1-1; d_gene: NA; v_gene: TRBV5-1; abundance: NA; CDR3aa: CASSLSNLVGEAFF; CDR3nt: TGCGCCAGCAGCTTGTCTAACTTAGTTGGTGAAGCTTTCTTT
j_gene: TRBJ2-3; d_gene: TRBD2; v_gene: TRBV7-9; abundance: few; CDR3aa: CASSYGTNADTQYF; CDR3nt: TGTGCCAGCAGCTACGGGACTAATGCAGATACGCAGTATTTT
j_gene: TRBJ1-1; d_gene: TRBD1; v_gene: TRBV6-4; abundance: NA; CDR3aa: CASTGDRCLEAFF; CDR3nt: TGTGCCAGCACCGGGGACAGGTGCCTTGAAGCTTTCTTT
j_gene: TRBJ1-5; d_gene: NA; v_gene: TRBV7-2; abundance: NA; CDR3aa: CASSKVQNQPQHF; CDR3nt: TGTGCCAGCAGCAAAGTGCAGAATCAGCCCCAGCATTTT
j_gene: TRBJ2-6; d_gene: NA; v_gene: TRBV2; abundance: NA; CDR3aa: CASSELSSGANVLTF; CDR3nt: TGTGCCAGCAGTGAGTTGAGCTCTGGGGCCAACGTCCTGACTTTC
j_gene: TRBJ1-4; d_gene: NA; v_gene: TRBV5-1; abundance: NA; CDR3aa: CASSLDREKLFF; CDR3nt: TGCGCCAGCAGCTTGGACAGGGAAAAACTGTTTTTT
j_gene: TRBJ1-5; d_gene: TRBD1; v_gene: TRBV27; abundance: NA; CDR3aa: CASSPDRGGGQPQHF; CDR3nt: TGTGCCAGCAGCCCGGACAGGGGGGGAGGTCAGCCCCAGCATTTT
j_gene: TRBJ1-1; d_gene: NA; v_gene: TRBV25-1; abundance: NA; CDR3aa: CASRNLAEAFF; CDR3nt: TGTGCCAGCAGGAACCTAGCGGAAGCTTTCTTT
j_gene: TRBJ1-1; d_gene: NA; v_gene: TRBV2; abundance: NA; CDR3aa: CASRGQLGTEAFF; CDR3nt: TGTGCCAGCAGGGGACAACTGGGCACTGAAGCTTTCTTT
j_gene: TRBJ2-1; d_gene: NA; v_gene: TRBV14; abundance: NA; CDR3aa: CASSPTRAYNEQFF; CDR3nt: TGTGCCAGCAGCCCGACTCGAGCCTACAATGAGCAGTTCTTC
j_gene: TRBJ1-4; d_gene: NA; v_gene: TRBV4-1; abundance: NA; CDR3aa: CAARTAGQNEKLFF; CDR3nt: TGCGCCGCCAGAACGGCTGGACAAAATGAAAAACTGTTTTTT
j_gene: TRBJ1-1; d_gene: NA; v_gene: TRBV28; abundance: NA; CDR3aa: CASTPAVNTEAFF; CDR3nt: TGTGCCAGCACCCCCGCGGTGAACACCGAAGCTTTCTTT
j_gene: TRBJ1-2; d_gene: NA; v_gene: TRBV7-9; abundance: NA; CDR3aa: CASSFPSGYTF; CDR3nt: TGTGCCAGCAGCTTTCCAAGCGGCTACACCTTC
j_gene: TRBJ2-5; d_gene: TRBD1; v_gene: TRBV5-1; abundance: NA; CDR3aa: CASSTPGQGLLETQYF; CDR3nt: TGCGCCAGCAGCACACCGGGACAGGGTTTGTTGGAGACCCAGTACTTC
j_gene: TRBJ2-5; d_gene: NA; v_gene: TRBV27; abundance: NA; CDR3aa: CASRLQGFGQETQYF; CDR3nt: TGTGCCAGCAGACTCCAGGGATTCGGTCAAGAGACCCAGTACTTC
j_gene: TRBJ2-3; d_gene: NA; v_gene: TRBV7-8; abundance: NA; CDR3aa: CASSLLSDTQYF; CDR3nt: TGTGCCAGCAGCCTCTTATCAGATACGCAGTATTTT
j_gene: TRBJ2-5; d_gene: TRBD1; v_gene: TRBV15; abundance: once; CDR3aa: CATRWTGQETQYF; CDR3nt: TGTGCCACCCGCTGGACAGGGCAGGAGACCCAGTACTTC
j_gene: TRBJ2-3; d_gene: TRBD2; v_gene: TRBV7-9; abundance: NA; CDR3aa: CASTFSGGAVTDTQYF; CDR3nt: TGTGCCAGCACCTTTAGCGGGGGGGCCGTCACAGATACGCAGTATTTT
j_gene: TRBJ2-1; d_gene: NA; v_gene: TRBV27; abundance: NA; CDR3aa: CASSSVHWEGVNNEQFF; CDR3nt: TGTGCCAGCAGTTCCGTCCATTGGGAGGGGGTCAACAATGAGCAGTTCTTC
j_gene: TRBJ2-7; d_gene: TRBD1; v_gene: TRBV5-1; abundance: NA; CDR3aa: CASSMGQGYEQYF; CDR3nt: TGCGCCAGCAGCATGGGACAGGGGTACGAGCAGTACTTC
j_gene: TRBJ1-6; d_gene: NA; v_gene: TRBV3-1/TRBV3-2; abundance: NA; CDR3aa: CASSQATGSGPPLHF; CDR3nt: TGTGCCAGCAGCCAAGCTACAGGGTCGGGGCCACCCCTCCACTTT
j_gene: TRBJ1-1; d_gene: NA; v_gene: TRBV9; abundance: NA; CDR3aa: CASSVDQFMNTEAFF; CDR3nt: TGTGCCAGCAGCGTAGACCAGTTCATGAACACTGAAGCTTTCTTT
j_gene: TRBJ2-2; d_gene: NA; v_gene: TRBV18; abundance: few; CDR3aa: CASSPSHGGSGELFF; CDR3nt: TGTGCCAGCTCACCTAGTCACGGCGGCTCCGGGGAGCTGTTTTTT
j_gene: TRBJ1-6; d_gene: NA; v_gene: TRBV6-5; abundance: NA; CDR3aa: CASTREVSPLHF; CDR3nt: TGTGCCAGCACCAGGGAGGTTTCACCCCTCCACTTT
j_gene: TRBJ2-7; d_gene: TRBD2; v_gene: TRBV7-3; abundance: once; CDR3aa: CASSLSGGAEEQYF; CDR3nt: TGTGCCAGCAGCTTAAGCGGGGGGGCAGAGGAGCAGTACTTC
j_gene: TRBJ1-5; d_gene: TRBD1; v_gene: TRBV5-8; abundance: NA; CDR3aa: CASSSTGVQPQHF; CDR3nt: TGTGCCAGCAGCTCGACAGGGGTTCAGCCCCAGCATTTT
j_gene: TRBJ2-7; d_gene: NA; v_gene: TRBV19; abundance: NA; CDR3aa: CASKKGRGPSHEQYF; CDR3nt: TGTGCCAGTAAAAAAGGGCGGGGGCCTTCCCACGAGCAGTACTTC
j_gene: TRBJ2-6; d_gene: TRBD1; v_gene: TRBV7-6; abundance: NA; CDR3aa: CASSWDRDRDPGANVLTF; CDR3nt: TGTGCCAGCAGCTGGGACCGGGACAGGGATCCTGGGGCCAACGTCCTGACTTTC
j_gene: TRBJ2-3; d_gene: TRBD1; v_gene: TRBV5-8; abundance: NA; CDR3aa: CASSSGQGAIITDTQYF; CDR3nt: TGTGCCAGCAGCTCCGGACAGGGGGCCATAATCACAGATACGCAGTATTTT
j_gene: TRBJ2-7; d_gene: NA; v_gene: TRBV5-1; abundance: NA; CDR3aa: CASSPLGAGRRDEQYF; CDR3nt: TGCGCCAGCAGCCCGCTTGGGGCCGGGCGGCGTGACGAGCAGTACTTC